This TCR beta chain was identified in a study of lymphopenia after photon versus proton radiotherapy. Profiled with immunoSEQ multiplex PCR; TCRdb holds only in-frame clones, not every one. The data show about 24,000 clones, with over 65% seen just once and roughly 24% held by the top ten. Germline values: CDR1 SSHAT, CDR2 FNYEAQ (reference sequence). The CDR3 runs 14 residues. About this clone itself: Its antigen is as yet unknown. One end of the junction is discordant with germline, which a read error may explain.

Study-wide results and caveats: After lymphocyte nadir, photon-treated repertoires showed oligoclonal expansion, especially CD8+ Temra. Photon-treated patients lost naive T cells and TCR diversity; proton-treated stayed stable. In patients who died, overall survival fell as post-nadir TCR diversity dropped more.

This specimen consisted of peripheral blood, obtained from a patient treated with photon-based radiotherapy. This chain connects TRBV7-7 to TRBJ2-5; maybe TRBD2 (6 bases). The sequence derives from a man aged 35 to 55 with gastric cancer. As DNA, the CDR3 is TGTGCTAGCAGCGCCGCGGGGTGGCAAGAGACCCAGTACTTC. It translates to CASSAAGWQETQYF.